This T cell receptor beta chain came from a study of regulatory T cells in long-lasting Graves disease. Combining iRepertoire HTBI primers with Arm-PCR of CDR3 regions, the authors built TCR beta libraries. Via MiXCR, TCRdb re-called the multiplex PCR reads, giving one row per CDR3 protein. The profile covers approximately 250,000 distinct CDR3 sequences, with around 19% appearing a single time and over 20% taken by the ten largest. Overall study results and limits: TCR diversity was lower in persistent than newly diagnosed Graves' disease.

Noted time point: newly diagnosed GD, antithyroid drugs for less than 3 months. The TCR library used RNA extracted from PBMCs. American Thyroid Association guidelines were used to diagnose Graves' disease. Patient provenance is recorded as an endocrinology department in Xi'an, China. Only a few counts were recorded for this clonotype. The antigen is undetermined. V gave up 8 bases and J gave up 1 base, with 23 bases separating them. This CDR3 has 17 residues. Germline V gene sequence: CDR1 LNHDA, CDR2 SQIVND (reference sequence). The material sequenced was peripheral blood mononuclear cells (PBMCs), taken at new diagnosis, from a patient treated with antithyroid drugs. V and J are TRBV19 and TRBJ2-5; perhaps TRBD2 as D (5 bases). This sequence was found in a female donor with Graves disease. The CDR3 sequence is CASCTSRGSALQETQYF. In DNA, the CDR3 is TGTGCCAGTTGTACTAGTCGCGGGTCTGCCCTCCAAGAGACCCAGTACTTC. Full variable domain (missing parts from reference TRBV19 and TRBJ2-5): DGGITQSPKYLFRKEGQNVTLSCEQNLNHDAMYWYRQDPGQGLRLIYYSQIVNDFQKGDIAEGYSVSREKKESFPLTVTSAQKNPTAFYLCASCTSRGSALQETQYFGPGTRLLVL.